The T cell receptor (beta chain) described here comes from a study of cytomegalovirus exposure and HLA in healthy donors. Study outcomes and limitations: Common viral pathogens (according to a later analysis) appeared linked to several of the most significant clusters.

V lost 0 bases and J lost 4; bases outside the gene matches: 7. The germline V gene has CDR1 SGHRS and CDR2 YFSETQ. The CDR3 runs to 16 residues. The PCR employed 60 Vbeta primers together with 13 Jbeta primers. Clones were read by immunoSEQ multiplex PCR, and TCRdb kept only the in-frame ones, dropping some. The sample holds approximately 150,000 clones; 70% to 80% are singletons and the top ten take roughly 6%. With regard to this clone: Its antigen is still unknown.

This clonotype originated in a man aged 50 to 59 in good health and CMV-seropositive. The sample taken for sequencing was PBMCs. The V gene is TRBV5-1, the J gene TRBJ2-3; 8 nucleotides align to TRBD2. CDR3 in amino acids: CASSLVTGGRADTQYF. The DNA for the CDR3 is TGCGCCAGCAGCTTGGTGACGGGAGGGCGCGCAGATACGCAGTATTTT.